The T cell receptor (beta chain) described here comes from a study of T cell responses to AZD1222 COVID-19 vaccine. Study-wide background: Analysis merged second doses at about 4 or about 12 weeks. Overall study results and limits: Reports say nearly half of spike-specific TCRs go after unmutated variant regions. Repertoire sampling was restricted to post-peak T cell response timepoints.

The data were produced by immunoSEQ multiplex PCR, yet TCRdb's version contains in-frame clones alone and is incomplete. Altogether 100,000 to 150,000 clones are present, approximately 89% being singletons, with the ten largest covering about 10%. Of note for this clone: Its antigen is still unknown.

The receptor comes from an adult in good health. Sequences were derived from peripheral blood, sampled on day 0 of AZD1222 vaccination.

CDR3 in amino acids: CASSLGGRIYEQYF. As DNA, the CDR3 is TGCGCCAGCAGCTTGGGTGGACGGATCTACGAGCAGTACTTC. J is TRBJ2-7 and V is TRBV5-1, with unresolved D. In germline, CDR1 is SGHRS, CDR2 YFSETQ. The CDR3 runs 14 residues. Trimming removed 0 bases at V and 3 bases at J, with 10 bases between.